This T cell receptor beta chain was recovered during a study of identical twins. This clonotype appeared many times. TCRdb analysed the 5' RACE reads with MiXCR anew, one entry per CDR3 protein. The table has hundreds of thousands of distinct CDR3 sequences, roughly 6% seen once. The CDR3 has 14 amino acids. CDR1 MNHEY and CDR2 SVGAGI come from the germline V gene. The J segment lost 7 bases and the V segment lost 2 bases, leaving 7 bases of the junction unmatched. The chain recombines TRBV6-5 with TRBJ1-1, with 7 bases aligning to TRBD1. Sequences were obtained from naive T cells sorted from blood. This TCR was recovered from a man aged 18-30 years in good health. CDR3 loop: CASSYPGQRDEAFF. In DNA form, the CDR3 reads TGTGCCAGCAGTTACCCGGGACAGCGGGATGAAGCTTTCTTT.